This T cell receptor beta chain appears in the sequencing data of a study of T cells in Graves' hyperthyroidism and ophthalmopathy. The overall study: Staff took peripheral blood when the initial diagnosis was made, before any treatment began.

From RNA transcripts, TCR beta CDR3 regions were amplified. Carried out on the TCR CDR3, a first-round RT-PCR used the HTBI primer set. Each CDR3 protein is one row after TCRdb ran MiXCR on the multiplex PCR reads. The data contain approximately 270,000 distinct CDR3 sequences, roughly 15% of them seen just once; the ten biggest clones take up about 14%. This clonotype came up many times. Patients were aged 18 to 65, had disease duration under 2 months, and had newly diagnosed hyperthyroidism. At first hyperthyroidism diagnosis, before any ophthalmopathy symptoms, the blood sample was collected. This CDR3 has 16 amino acids. Deletions cut 5 bases from V and 4 bases from J, with 18 bases between.

The J gene is TRBJ1-5, the V gene TRBV12-3 or TRBV12-4, with D perhaps TRBD1 (6 bases). The sequenced sample was blood. The clonotype was recovered from a woman in her forties with Graves' hyperthyroidism that later progressed to Graves' ophthalmopathy. CDR3 protein: CASSQWRGQINQPQHF. DNA for the CDR3: TGTGCCAGCAGTCAATGGCGAGGACAGATAAATCAGCCCCAGCATTTT.